Following are 26 T cell receptor beta chains from one sample sequenced in a study of blood T cell repertoires in COVID-19. The data were produced by immunoSEQ multiplex PCR, yet TCRdb's version contains in-frame clones alone and is incomplete. The sample records approximately 340,000 clones, over 80% being singletons. Input material: peripheral blood. All receptors come from a man aged 25 to 40 with COVID-19, enrolled during active disease.

V usage is TRBV7-3 and J usage is TRBJ2-1, with 8 bases fitting TRBD2. The CDR3 is made up of 15 amino acids. J gave up 4 bases and V 5 bases, and 7 bases lay outside the gene matches. Germline CDR1 is SGHTA and CDR2 is FQGTGA. CDR3 amino acids: CASSRVVAGYNEQFF. CDR3 sequence (DNA): TGTGCCAGCAGCAGGGTGGTAGCGGGGTACAATGAGCAGTTCTTC.

The V call is TRBV28, the J call TRBJ2-6, with 9 bases aligning to TRBD2. Per germline, CDR1 MDHEN and CDR2 SYDVKM. The junction had 20 bases not matched to a gene; V was cut back by 1 base and J by 4 bases. CDR3 length: 22 residues. CDR3 region: CASSLSGYPTAGGAYGANVLTF. CDR3 DNA sequence: TGTGCCAGCAGTTTATCTGGGTATCCGACAGCGGGGGGCGCGTACGGGGCCAACGTCCTGACTTTC.

The V call is TRBV18, the J call TRBJ1-3; maybe TRBD1 (6 bases). Germline V gives CDR1 KGHSH, CDR2 LQKENI. This CDR3 is 18 amino acids long. Trimming removed 3 bases at V and 1 base at J, with 19 bases between. Here the CDR3 reads CASSPRQAADNSGNTIYF. CDR3 bases: TGTGCCAGCTCACCTCGACAGGCGGCTGACAATTCTGGAAACACCATATATTTT.

The V call is TRBV4-1, the J call TRBJ1-1; no definite D call. Trimming removed 0 bases from V and 0 bases from J, with 14 bases in between. CDR3 length: 17 amino acids. Looked up from germline, CDR1 is MGHRA and CDR2 is YSYEKL. DNA of the CDR3: TGCGCCAGCAGCCAAGAAAGGCTGGCGAGGTTGAACACTGAAGCTTTCTTT. Protein product: CASSQERLARLNTEAFF.

This clone was observed a single time. CDR3 in amino acids: CASSWGPSGAGETQYF. CDR3 nucleotide sequence: TGCGCCAGCAGCTGGGGGCCAAGTGGGGCAGGGGAGACCCAGTACTTC. This chain uses TRBV5-1 with TRBJ2-5, with D maybe TRBD1 (6 bases). V dropped 3 bases and J dropped 5 bases, with 20 bases sitting between them. The CDR3 loop spans 16 amino acids. Germline V gene data show CDR1 as SGHRS and CDR2 as YFSETQ.

The CDR3 reads CASSLAVGLANTGELFF. The CDR3, as DNA: TGCGCCAGCAGCTTGGCCGTCGGACTAGCGAACACCGGGGAGCTGTTTTTT. The chain joins TRBV5-1 to TRBJ2-2; TRBD2 matches 7 bases. The J segment lost 0 bases and the V segment lost 0 bases, leaving 5 bases of the junction unmatched. The germline CDR1 and CDR2 sequences are SGHRS and YFSETQ. This CDR3 has 17 residues.

The chain employs TRBV28 and TRBJ2-7; 8 bases line up with TRBD1. CDR1 is MDHEN, CDR2 SYDVKM, per germline. V gave up 5 bases and J gave up 2 bases; unmatched junction bases: 14. This CDR3 contains 17 residues. The CDR3, as DNA: TGTGCCAGCAGTGGGAGAACCGGGACAGGTTTTCCCTACGAGCAGTACTTC. It yields the protein CASSGRTGTGFPYEQYF.

CDR3 DNA: TGTGCCTGGAGTGTCCTAGCGGGACCCGCCACAGATACGCAGTATTTT. Its translation: CAWSVLAGPATDTQYF. This sequence joins TRBV30 and TRBJ2-3; 9 positions match TRBD2. This CDR3 has 16 residues. The germline CDR1 and CDR2 sequences are GTSNPN and SVGIG (reference sequence). The junction had 6 bases not matched to a gene; V was cut back by 0 bases and J by 2 bases.

The CDR3: CASSFRASNQPQHF. The CDR3 region has the DNA TGTGCCAGCAGTTTCAGGGCCTCCAATCAGCCCCAGCATTTT. The genes are TRBV6-5 and TRBJ1-5; TRBD1 might be the D (5 bases). CDR3 length: 14 amino acids. Germline CDR1 reads MNHEY; CDR2 reads SVGAGI. V lost 4 bases to trimming and J lost 3 bases, with 10 bases between them.

The rearrangement joins TRBV4-1 to TRBJ2-1; TRBD2 matches at 9 bases. The V gene end was trimmed by 0 bases and the J gene end by 7 bases; junction bases not matched to a gene: 7. The CDR3 totals 16 residues. Germline CDR1 and CDR2: MGHRA and YSYEKL. As DNA, the CDR3 is TGCGCCAGCAGCCAAGATCCGCGGGGGGGCCTAAATGAGCAGTTCTTC. Translated, it gives CASSQDPRGGLNEQFF.

The rearrangement links TRBV5-6 to TRBJ1-6; D possibly corresponds to TRBD1 (5 bases). Per the germline V gene, CDR1 is SGHDT and CDR2 is YYEEEE. Trimming stripped 0 bases from V and 2 bases from J, with 9 bases between. The CDR3 extends over 16 amino acids. CDR3 in DNA: TGTGCCAGCAGCTTGGTAGGGGAAACCTATAATTCACCCCTCCACTTT. Residues: CASSLVGETYNSPLHF.

The chain has TRBV7-3 and TRBJ2-7, with 11 bases fitting TRBD1. The germline gives CDR1 SGHTA, CDR2 FQGTGA. Losses at the gene ends were 5 bases for V and 3 bases for J; bases not matched to a gene: 3. The CDR3 totals 14 residues. CDR3 coding DNA: TGTGCCAGCAGCCAGGGACAGGGGGTCTACGAGCAGTACTTC. Encoded protein: CASSQGQGVYEQYF.

This chain joins TRBV30 and TRBJ2-7, with TRBD2 matching over 12 bases. Germline V CDR1 and CDR2: GTSNPN, SVGIG (reference sequence). This CDR3 spans 17 amino acids. With V trimmed by 1 base and J by 9 bases, 16 bases remained unmatched. CDR3 in DNA: TGTGCCTGGAGTGATGGACTAGCGGGGATAAATTACGAGCGGCAGTACTTC. Translation: CAWSDGLAGINYERQYF.

The V call is TRBV3-1 (or the pseudogene TRBV3-2), the J call TRBJ2-3, with 14 positions matching TRBD2. V shed 5 bases, J shed 3 bases, and the junction held 13 bases outside the gene matches. This CDR3 is built from 19 residues. Germline CDR1 is LGHDT and CDR2 is YNNKEL (reference sequence). The DNA for the CDR3 is TGTGCCAGCAGCTCAACCTCCGGGACTAGCGGGAGTGGGACAGATACGCAGTATTTT. Protein sequence: CASSSTSGTSGSGTDTQYF.

V and J are TRBV2 and TRBJ1-2; D is unclear. Looked up from germline, CDR1 is SNHLY and CDR2 is FYNNEI. V was clipped by 7 bases and J by 6 bases, with 12 bases between them. The CDR3 runs to 12 residues. The CDR3 here is CASTEYVDGYTF. CDR3 nucleotides: TGTGCCAGCACCGAATATGTAGATGGCTACACCTTC.

The CDR3 sequence: CASSPLGAGRNTQYF. For the CDR3, the DNA is TGTGCCAGCAGCCCTCTAGGAGCGGGACGCAATACGCAGTATTTT. The chain has TRBV5-6 and TRBJ2-3; 7 nucleotides align to TRBD2. The V and J ends lost 4 bases and 7 bases, in that order; junction bases with no gene match: 12. The CDR3 covers 15 residues. The germline V gene has CDR1 SGHDT and CDR2 YYEEEE.

The rearrangement uses TRBV3-1 (or the pseudogene TRBV3-2) and TRBJ2-2; D unclear. CDR1 is LGHDT, CDR2 YNNKEL, per germline (reference sequence). This CDR3 is built from 14 residues. Trimming left V 4 bases short and J 0 bases short, with 6 bases between. CDR3: CASSPGPNTGELFF. CDR3 in DNA: TGTGCCAGCAGCCCGGGTCCGAACACCGGGGAGCTGTTTTTT.

The V and J genes are TRBV9 and TRBJ1-3; TRBD1 might be the D (5 bases). CDR3 length equals 15 residues. With 0 bases removed from V and 3 bases from J, the gap between germline ends came to 10 bases. In germline, CDR1 is SGDLS, CDR2 YYNGEE. CDR3 in DNA: TGTGCCAGCAGCGTAGAGGAGGGGTATGGAAACACCATATATTTT. Protein: CASSVEEGYGNTIYF.

The chain recombines TRBV5-1 with TRBJ1-1; 8 positions match TRBD1. Trimming took 4 bases from V and 6 from J; bases not matched to a gene: 8. Germline lookup yields CDR1 SGHRS and CDR2 YFSETQ. This CDR3 spans 14 amino acids. The CDR3 DNA reads as TGCGCCAGCAGCCCGGACAGGGAATTTGCTGAAGCTTTCTTT. It is translated as CASSPDREFAEAFF.

This clone came up once. The V call is TRBV5-1, the J call TRBJ2-7; 8 positions match TRBD2. Germline V gene data show CDR1 as SGHRS and CDR2 as YFSETQ. Trimming cost V 0 bases and J 7 bases; bases outside gene matches: 12. This CDR3 region has 16 residues. The DNA of the CDR3 is TGCGCCAGCAGCTTGGACCCCGGGACGGGGGGGCCTGAGCAGTACTTC. This gives the protein CASSLDPGTGGPEQYF. Full variable domain (missing parts from reference TRBV5-1 and TRBJ2-7): KAGVTQTPRYLIKTRGQQVTLSCSPISGHRSVSWYQQTPGQGLQFLFEYFSETQRNKGNFPGRFSGRQFSNSRSEMNVSTLELGDSALYLCASSLDPGTGGPEQYFGPGTRLTVT.

The V gene is TRBV28, the J gene TRBJ2-7; 14 nucleotides align to TRBD2. CDR3 length equals 14 residues. The V and J ends lost 6 bases and 4 bases, in that order; junction bases with no gene match: 2. The germline gives CDR1 MDHEN, CDR2 SYDVKM. As DNA, the CDR3 is TGTGCCAGCAGGGGACTAGCGGGAGTATACGAGCAGTACTTC. Residues: CASRGLAGVYEQYF.

The J gene is TRBJ1-1, the V gene TRBV4-2, with D possibly being TRBD1 (5 bases). Germline lookup yields CDR1 LGHNA and CDR2 YNFKEQ. The CDR3 is 13 residues long. V was clipped by 4 bases and J by 10 bases, with 16 bases between them. The CDR3 protein is CASSLGRGSGAFF. DNA of the CDR3: TGTGCCAGCAGCCTAGGAAGGGGTTCGGGAGCTTTCTTT.

This chain connects TRBV18 to TRBJ1-3; 7 positions match TRBD1. The CDR3 is 18 residues long. Germline V gene data show CDR1 as KGHSH and CDR2 as LQKENI. V shed 4 bases and J 2 bases; nucleotides not matched to a gene: 14. The DNA of the CDR3 is TGTGCCAGCTCACTCAATACTTTCCGGGACAGCCCTGGAAACACCATATATTTT. Translating it yields CASSLNTFRDSPGNTIYF.

The chain joins TRBV9 to TRBJ2-3; D is unresolved. Deletions cut 6 bases from V and 0 bases from J, with 8 bases between. From germline, CDR1 is SGDLS and CDR2 YYNGEE. The CDR3 runs 13 residues. The CDR3 nucleotides read TGTGCCAGCACGACTGGGAGCACAGATACGCAGTATTTT. Its translation is CASTTGSTDTQYF. Complete variable domain (other parts from reference TRBV9 and TRBJ2-3): DSGVTQTPKHLITATGQRVTLRCSPRSGDLSVYWYQQSLDQGLQFLIQYYNGEERAKGNILERFSAQQFPDLHSELNLSSLELGDSALYFCASTTGSTDTQYFGPGTRLTVL.

A single count supports this clone. The V gene is TRBV24-1, the J gene TRBJ2-7, with 10 nucleotides matching TRBD1. The CDR3 length is 16 residues. Germline CDR1 and CDR2: KGHDR and SFDVKD. V lost 5 bases to trimming and J lost 3 bases; unmatched junction nucleotides: 9. The chain's CDR3 is CATSVAGGTGDYEQYF. In DNA, the CDR3 is TGTGCCACCAGTGTCGCCGGGGGGACAGGGGACTACGAGCAGTACTTC.

The chain has TRBV3-1 (or the pseudogene TRBV3-2) and TRBJ2-7; D gene uncertain. The germline CDR1 and CDR2 sequences are LGHDT and YNNKEL (reference sequence). V lost 0 bases to trimming and J lost 6 bases, with 9 bases between them. CDR3 size: 13 residues. The CDR3 region has the DNA TGTGCCAGCAGCCAAGATCCCCTCTCCGAGCAGTACTTC. Translated: CASSQDPLSEQYF.